Below, 24 T cell receptor beta chains from the same sample are listed, as sequenced in a study of Graves' ophthalmopathy and Graves' hyperthyroidism. RNA transcripts were the template, and TCR beta CDR3 regions were amplified from them. First-round RT-PCR with HTBI primers preceded a second-round multiplex PCR. In TCRdb, the multiplex PCR reads were re-called with MiXCR into one record per CDR3 protein. This sample has 170,000 or so distinct CDR3 sequences; approximately 40% occur once, and the top ten carry over 7%. The sequenced sample consisted of peripheral blood. The receptors were sampled from a man aged 25 to 40 with Graves' ophthalmopathy.

V usage is TRBV7-8 and J usage is TRBJ2-2, with unresolved D. CDR3 length: 14 residues. The V end was cut by 5 bases, the J end by 6 bases, with 13 bases between. Germline loops: CDR1 SGHVS, CDR2 FQNEAQ. CDR3 region: CASSEIRLAGELFF. Written as DNA, the CDR3 is TGTGCCAGCAGCGAGATCCGTTTGGCCGGGGAGCTGTTTTTT.

This clonotype was counted many times. This chain joins TRBV6-2 or TRBV6-3 and TRBJ2-7; possible D gene TRBD1, 5 bases. Germline CDR1 MNHEY, CDR2 SVGEGT. The CDR3 is 12 amino acids. With 7 bases removed from V and 3 bases from J, the gap between germline ends came to 10 bases. CDR3: CASTRDSYEQYF. The CDR3 DNA sequence: TGTGCCAGCACCAGAGACAGCTACGAGCAGTACTTC.

Ten or more counts support this clonotype. The chain is built from TRBV7-2 and TRBJ2-7; D might be TRBD1 (6 bases). Germline V gene data show CDR1 as SGHTA and CDR2 as FQGNSA. The CDR3 sequence is 15 residues long. Deletions cut 5 bases from V and 1 base from J, with 15 bases between. The CDR3 region has the DNA TGTGCCAGCAGCGCCTCAGGGGTAAAATCCTACGAGCAGTACTTC. Translation: CASSASGVKSYEQYF.

The chain carries TRBV2 and TRBJ1-5; 8 bases align to TRBD1. CDR1 is SNHLY and CDR2 is FYNNEI in the germline V gene. The CDR3 has 15 residues. V gave up 9 bases and J gave up 4 bases; unmatched junction bases: 11. The CDR3 protein is CASKGGTGANQPQHF. The CDR3 coding sequence is TGTGCCAGTAAGGGTGGGACAGGAGCTAATCAGCCCCAGCATTTT.

In this sample, this clonotype turned up many times. The gene calls are TRBV20-1 and TRBJ2-7; D is undetermined. The CDR3 is made up of 14 amino acids. V was trimmed by 2 bases and J by 2 bases, leaving 13 bases between them. Germline lookup yields CDR1 DFQATT and CDR2 SNEGSKA (reference sequence). This CDR3 reads CSARKFDGTYEQYF. CDR3 DNA: TGCAGTGCTAGAAAGTTCGACGGAACCTACGAGCAGTACTTC.

This clonotype was counted many times. The V call is TRBV16, the J call TRBJ1-5; the D is unclear. This CDR3 spans 13 amino acids. From germline, CDR1 is KGHSY and CDR2 FQNENV. The ends were cut back, 8 bases at V and 1 base at J, with 9 bases in the middle. The CDR3 loop reads CASALFSNQPQHF. In DNA form, the CDR3 reads TGTGCCAGCGCCCTTTTCAGCAATCAGCCCCAGCATTTT.

The sample holds many counts of this clonotype. The chain couples TRBV6-5 to TRBJ1-5, with D unclear. The CDR3 totals 17 residues. Trimming shortened V by 4 bases and J by 1 base, and 17 bases separated the two germline ends. CDR1 and CDR2 (germline): MNHEY, SVGAGI. CDR3 residues: CASSSIRTARSNQPQHF. The CDR3 coding sequence is TGTGCCAGCAGTTCAATCCGGACGGCAAGGAGCAATCAGCCCCAGCATTTT.

This clonotype was picked up a small number of times. J is TRBJ2-5 and V is TRBV7-2; TRBD1 matches at 10 bases. This CDR3 comprises 15 residues. The germline V gene has CDR1 SGHTA and CDR2 FQGNSA. The V and J ends lost 3 bases and 2 bases, in that order; junction bases with no gene match: 3. In nucleotides, the CDR3 is TGTGCCAGCAGCTTGGGGGGACAGGGGCAAGAGACCCAGTACTTC. The encoded protein is CASSLGGQGQETQYF.

This clonotype was recorded many times. The CDR3 region has the DNA TGTGCCAGCAGTTCCGCCCCGGGGGCGTACGAGCAGTACTTC. Translating gives CASSSAPGAYEQYF. The chain uses TRBV12-3 or TRBV12-4 and TRBJ2-7, with D perhaps assigned TRBD1 or TRBD2 (6 bases each). The V and J ends lost 4 bases and 4 bases respectively, with 14 bases between them. The CDR3 extends over 14 amino acids.

This clonotype was picked up a small number of times. J is TRBJ1-5 and V is TRBV6-1; 11 nucleotides match TRBD1. The V and J ends lost 7 bases and 6 bases, in that order; junction bases with no gene match: 8. Germline lookup yields CDR1 MNHNS and CDR2 SASEGT. This CDR3 has 15 residues. Here the CDR3 DNA reads TGTGCCAGCAATCCGGGACAGGGGGTTGGTCAGCCCCAGCATTTT. This sequence encodes CASNPGQGVGQPQHF.

This clonotype was picked up many times. The V call is TRBV2, the J call TRBJ1-2; D is perhaps TRBD1 (5 bases). Germline CDR1 is SNHLY and CDR2 is FYNNEI. The CDR3 is 14 amino acids. Between the trimmed V and J ends, which lost 1 base and 2 bases, there was a span of 8 bases. This CDR3 is CASSEDGTNYGYTF. The CDR3 DNA is TGTGCCAGCAGTGAAGATGGGACCAACTATGGCTACACCTTC.

The chain uses TRBV24-1 and TRBJ2-5; TRBD2 agrees at 12 bases. This CDR3 has 17 residues. The germline CDR1 and CDR2 sequences are KGHDR and SFDVKD. Losses at the gene ends were 1 base for V and 0 bases for J; bases not matched to a gene: 2. The CDR3 sequence is CATSDFTSGRYQETQYF. CDR3 bases: TGTGCCACCAGTGATTTTACTAGCGGGAGGTACCAAGAGACCCAGTACTTC.

This chain links TRBV6-1 with TRBJ1-6; 7 bases fit TRBD1. Trimming removed 10 bases from V and 0 bases from J; junction bases left unmatched: 6. The CDR3 is 15 residues long. Germline assignment: CDR1 MNHNS and CDR2 SASEGT. CDR3 bases: TGTGCCATCAAGGGGGACAGCTCCTATAATTCACCCCTCCACTTT. Translating it yields CAIKGDSSYNSPLHF.

The V gene is TRBV20-1, the J gene TRBJ2-2, with 11 nucleotides matching TRBD2. V shed 0 bases, J shed 4 bases, and the junction held 7 bases outside the gene matches. The CDR3 runs 17 residues. Germline CDR1 and CDR2: DFQATT and SNEGSKA (reference sequence). The CDR3 here is CSARDRASGRITGELFF. The CDR3, as DNA: TGCAGTGCTAGAGATCGGGCTAGCGGGAGGATCACCGGGGAGCTGTTTTTT.

In its sample, this clonotype was seen once. The chain uses TRBV6-1 and TRBJ2-7, with D perhaps given as TRBD1 or TRBD2 (5 bases each). V lost 6 bases to trimming and J lost 1 base, with 19 bases between them. CDR3 length equals 16 residues. The germline V gene encodes CDR1 MNHNS and CDR2 SASEGT. The CDR3 nucleotides read TGTGCCAGCAGACATAGATCCGGGACGGTGTCCTACGAGCAGTACTTC. This codes for CASRHRSGTVSYEQYF.

This clonotype showed up many times. CDR3: CASSFSGRNYGYTF. CDR3 DNA: TGTGCCAGCAGTTTTTCGGGACGGAACTATGGCTACACCTTC. V gene TRBV28 combines with J gene TRBJ1-2; TRBD1 is a possible D gene (5 bases). Trimming left V 3 bases short and J 2 bases short, with 10 bases between. The CDR3 contains 14 residues. Germline values: CDR1 MDHEN, CDR2 SYDVKM.

This clonotype appeared many times. This sequence may be a read error, since a much larger clone differs from it by one base. The V and J genes are TRBV28 and TRBJ2-7; D remains unclear. This CDR3 spans 12 amino acids. The V gene lost 2 bases and the J gene lost 2 bases, with 4 bases spanning the gap. Germline V gene data show CDR1 as MDHEN and CDR2 as SYDVKM. CDR3 sequence: CASSLQAYEQYF. CDR3 sequence (DNA): TGTGCCAGCAGTTTACAGGCCTACGAGCAGTACTTC.

This clonotype was counted ten times or more. This rearrangement joins TRBV25-1 to TRBJ1-1; 8 nucleotides agree with TRBD1. V shed 7 bases, J shed 11 bases, and the junction held 12 bases outside the gene matches. This CDR3 has 13 residues. The V gene's germline CDR1 is MGHDK and CDR2 SYGVNS. CDR3 residues: CASTMGRGLKAFF. The CDR3 DNA reads TGTGCCAGCACTATGGGCAGGGGGCTTAAGGCTTTCTTT. The complete variable domain, with remaining parts taken from reference TRBV25-1 and TRBJ1-1, reads EADIYQTPRYLVIGTGKKITLECSQTMGHDKMYWYQQDPGMELHLIHYSYGVNSTEKGDLSSESTVSRIRTEHFPLTLESARPSHTSQYLCASTMGRGLKAFFGQGTRLTVV.

The chain recombines TRBV30 with TRBJ1-5, with unresolved D. The V and J ends lost 0 bases and 4 bases respectively, with 7 bases between them. The CDR3 sequence is 13 residues long. Germline V gene data show CDR1 as GTSNPN and CDR2 as SVGIG (reference sequence). CDR3 amino acids: CAWSVQQNQPQHF. The CDR3 DNA reads as TGTGCCTGGAGTGTACAACAAAATCAGCCCCAGCATTTT.

There are many counts of this clonotype. The rearrangement links TRBV25-1 to TRBJ2-4; 11 nucleotides match TRBD2. Germline CDR1 and CDR2: MGHDK and SYGVNS. The CDR3 loop spans 16 amino acids. With 4 bases clipped from V and 0 bases from J, the junction kept 2 bases outside the gene matches. Here the CDR3 DNA reads TGTGCCAGCAGTGCCGGACTAGCGGGAGCCAAAAACATTCAGTACTTC. Translation gives CASSAGLAGAKNIQYF.

The V call is TRBV20-1, the J call TRBJ2-7; 13 bases agree with TRBD2. CDR3 length: 14 amino acids. The germline gives CDR1 DFQATT, CDR2 SNEGSKA (reference sequence). J gave up 7 bases and V 6 bases, and 9 bases lay outside the gene matches. The CDR3 DNA reads as TGCAGTGCCCAACCGGGACTAGCGGGATGGGAGCAGTACTTC. Encoded protein: CSAQPGLAGWEQYF.

This clonotype was seen repeatedly, ten times or more. The chain couples TRBV10-3 to TRBJ2-5; possibly TRBD1 for D (6 bases). Trimming stripped 3 bases from V and 3 bases from J, with 8 bases between. Germline V CDR1 and CDR2: ENHRY, SYGVKD. This CDR3 has 13 residues. CDR3: CAISERTEETQYF. Written as DNA, the CDR3 is TGTGCCATCAGTGAAAGGACAGAAGAGACCCAGTACTTC.

There are a few counts of this clonotype. The V gene is TRBV6-1, the J gene TRBJ2-7, with TRBD1 matching over 7 bases. The CDR3 loop spans 13 amino acids. Per the germline V gene, CDR1 is MNHNS and CDR2 is SASEGT. The junction had 7 bases not matched to a gene; V was cut back by 7 bases and J by 4 bases. CDR3 bases: TGTGCCAGCACCCCTGAGGGACAGTACGAGCAGTACTTC. Amino acids: CASTPEGQYEQYF.

This clonotype was counted many times. This rearrangement joins TRBV28 to TRBJ2-1; maybe TRBD2 (5 bases). This CDR3 spans 16 amino acids. With 5 bases removed from V and 9 bases from J, the gap between germline ends came to 23 bases. The germline V gene encodes CDR1 MDHEN and CDR2 SYDVKM. The CDR3 here is CASSQPLRAGLSEQFF. DNA of the CDR3: TGTGCCAGCAGTCAACCGCTGCGGGCCGGATTAAGTGAGCAGTTCTTC.